Listed here are 3 T cell receptor beta chains from one sample, sequenced in a study of blood T cell repertoires in COVID-19. Some clones are missing from TCRdb's copy, which holds only in-frame ones; the method was immunoSEQ multiplex PCR. Among a few hundred thousand clones listed, 88% were seen once. Sequences were obtained from PBMCs or T cells enriched from blood (not recorded which). The source of these receptors is a woman between 45 and 60 years old who had recovered from COVID-19.

This clone came up once. The CDR3 loop is CASSQDPQGTSPLHF. The CDR3 DNA sequence: TGCGCCAGCAGCCAAGATCCGCAGGGTACGTCACCCCTCCACTTT. V is TRBV4-3 and J is TRBJ1-6, with a weak D call TRBD1 (5 bases). The CDR3 contains 15 residues. Germline CDR1 reads LGHNA; CDR2 reads YSLEER. V was pared by 0 bases and J by 10 bases, with 13 bases between.

This clone is a singleton in its sample. V usage is TRBV9 and J usage is TRBJ2-3; TRBD2 agrees at 11 bases. Unmatched junction bases numbered 9, after V lost 4 bases and J lost 5 bases. Germline assignment: CDR1 SGDLS and CDR2 YYNGEE. The CDR3 sequence is 16 residues long. The CDR3, as DNA: TGTGCCAGCAGCCCCCATCTAGCGGGAGGAGGAGATACGCAGTATTTT. It translates to CASSPHLAGGGDTQYF.

CDR3 residues: CASSADIVSGNTIYF. DNA for the CDR3: TGTGCCAGCAGCGCTGACATAGTCTCTGGAAACACCATATATTTT. The chain links TRBV9 to TRBJ1-3, with unresolved D. This CDR3 comprises 15 residues. Germline CDR1 is SGDLS and CDR2 is YYNGEE. V dropped 3 bases and J dropped 0 bases, with 10 bases sitting between them.